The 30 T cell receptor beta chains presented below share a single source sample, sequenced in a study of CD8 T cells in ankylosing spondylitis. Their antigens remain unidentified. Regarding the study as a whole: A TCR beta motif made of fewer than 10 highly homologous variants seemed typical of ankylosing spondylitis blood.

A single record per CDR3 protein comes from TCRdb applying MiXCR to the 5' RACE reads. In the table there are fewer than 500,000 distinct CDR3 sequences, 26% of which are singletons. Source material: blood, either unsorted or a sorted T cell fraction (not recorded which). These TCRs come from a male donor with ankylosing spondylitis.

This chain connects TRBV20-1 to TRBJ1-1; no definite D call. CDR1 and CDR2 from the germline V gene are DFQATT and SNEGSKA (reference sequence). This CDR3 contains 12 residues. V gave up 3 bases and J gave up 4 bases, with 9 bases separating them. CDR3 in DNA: TGCAGTGCTAGCCGGGCTGTCACTGAAGCTTTCTTT. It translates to CSASRAVTEAFF.

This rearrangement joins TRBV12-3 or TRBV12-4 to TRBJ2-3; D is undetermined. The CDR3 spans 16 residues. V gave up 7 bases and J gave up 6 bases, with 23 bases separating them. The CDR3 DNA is TGTGCCAGCACCAATGTGGGCGGCCCGTCTGGGGATACGCAGTATTTT. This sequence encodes CASTNVGGPSGDTQYF.

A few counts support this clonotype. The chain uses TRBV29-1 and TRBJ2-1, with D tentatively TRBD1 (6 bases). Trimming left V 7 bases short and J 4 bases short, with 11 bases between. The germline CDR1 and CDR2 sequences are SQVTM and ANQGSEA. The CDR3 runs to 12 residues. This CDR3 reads CSAGGQYNEQFF. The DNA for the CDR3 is TGCAGCGCTGGGGGCCAATACAATGAGCAGTTCTTC.

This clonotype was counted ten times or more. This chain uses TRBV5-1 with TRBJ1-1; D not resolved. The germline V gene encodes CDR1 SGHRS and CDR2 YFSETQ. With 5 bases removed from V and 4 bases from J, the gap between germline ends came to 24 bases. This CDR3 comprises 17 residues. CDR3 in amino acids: CASRLRPSAVSGTEAFF. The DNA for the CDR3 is TGCGCCAGCAGACTAAGACCCAGCGCTGTGTCAGGCACTGAAGCTTTCTTT.

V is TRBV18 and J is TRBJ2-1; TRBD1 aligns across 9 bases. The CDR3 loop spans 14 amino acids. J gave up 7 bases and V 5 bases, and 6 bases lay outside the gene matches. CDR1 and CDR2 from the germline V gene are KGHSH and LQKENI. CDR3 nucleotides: TGTGCCAGCTCAAAGGGACAGGGACGGAATGAGCAGTTCTTC. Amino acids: CASSKGQGRNEQFF.

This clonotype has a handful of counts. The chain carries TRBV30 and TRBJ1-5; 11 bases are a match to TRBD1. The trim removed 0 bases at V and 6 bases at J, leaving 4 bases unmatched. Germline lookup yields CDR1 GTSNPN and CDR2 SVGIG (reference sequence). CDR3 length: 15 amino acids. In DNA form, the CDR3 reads TGTGCCTGGAGTGTGGACAGGGGGCGCGTTCAGCCCCAGCATTTT. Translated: CAWSVDRGRVQPQHF.

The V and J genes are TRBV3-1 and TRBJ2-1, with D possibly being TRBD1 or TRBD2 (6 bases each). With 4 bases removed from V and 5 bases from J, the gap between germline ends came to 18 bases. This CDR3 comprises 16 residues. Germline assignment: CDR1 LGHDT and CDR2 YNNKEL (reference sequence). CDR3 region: CASSRLQRRGNNEQFF. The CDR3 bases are TGTGCCAGCAGCCGTTTGCAGCGGAGGGGGAACAATGAGCAGTTCTTC.

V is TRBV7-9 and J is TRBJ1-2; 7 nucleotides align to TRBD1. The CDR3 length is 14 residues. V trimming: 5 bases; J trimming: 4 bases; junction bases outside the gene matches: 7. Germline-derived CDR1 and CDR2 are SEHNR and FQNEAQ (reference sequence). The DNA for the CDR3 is TGTGCCAGCAGCCCCACGGGACAGACCTATGGCTACACCTTC. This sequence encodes CASSPTGQTYGYTF.

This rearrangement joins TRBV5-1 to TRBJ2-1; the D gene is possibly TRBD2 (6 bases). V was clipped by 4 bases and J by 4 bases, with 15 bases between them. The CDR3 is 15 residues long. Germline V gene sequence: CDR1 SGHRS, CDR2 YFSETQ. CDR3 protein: CASSTGLEGYNEQFF. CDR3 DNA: TGCGCCAGCAGCACGGGACTCGAGGGTTACAATGAGCAGTTCTTC.

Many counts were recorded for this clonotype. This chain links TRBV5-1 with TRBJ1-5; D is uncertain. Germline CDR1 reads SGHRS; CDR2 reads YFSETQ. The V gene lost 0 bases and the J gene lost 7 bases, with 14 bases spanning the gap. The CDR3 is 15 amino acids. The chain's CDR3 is CASSLDSSTAQPQHF. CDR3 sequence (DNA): TGCGCCAGCAGCTTGGACTCCAGCACAGCCCAGCCCCAGCATTTT.

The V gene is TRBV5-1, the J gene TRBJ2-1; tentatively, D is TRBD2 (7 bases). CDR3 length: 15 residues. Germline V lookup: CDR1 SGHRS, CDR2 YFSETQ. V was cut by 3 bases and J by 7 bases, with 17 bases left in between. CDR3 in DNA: TGCGCCAGCAGCTCAAGACTAGGGGGGGGGAATGAGCAGTTCTTC. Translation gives CASSSRLGGGNEQFF.

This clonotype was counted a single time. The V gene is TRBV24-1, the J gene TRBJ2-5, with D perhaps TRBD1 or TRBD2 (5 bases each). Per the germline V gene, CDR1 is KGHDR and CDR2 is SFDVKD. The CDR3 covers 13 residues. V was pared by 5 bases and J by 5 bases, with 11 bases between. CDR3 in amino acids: CATSGGAQETQYF. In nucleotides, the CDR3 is TGTGCCACCAGTGGAGGGGCCCAGGAGACCCAGTACTTC.

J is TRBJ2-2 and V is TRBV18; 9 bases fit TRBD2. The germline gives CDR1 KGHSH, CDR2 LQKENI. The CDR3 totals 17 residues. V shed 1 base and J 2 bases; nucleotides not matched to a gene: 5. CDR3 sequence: CASSPQRLAANTGELFF. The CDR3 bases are TGTGCCAGCTCACCACAAAGACTAGCGGCTAACACCGGGGAGCTGTTTTTT.

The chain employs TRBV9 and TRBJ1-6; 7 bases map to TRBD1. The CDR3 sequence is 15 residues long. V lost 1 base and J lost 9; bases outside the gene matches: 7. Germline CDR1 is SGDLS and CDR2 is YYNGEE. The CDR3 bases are TGTGCCAGCAGCGTATCGACAGGGCTGGGTTCACCCCTCCACTTT. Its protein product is CASSVSTGLGSPLHF.

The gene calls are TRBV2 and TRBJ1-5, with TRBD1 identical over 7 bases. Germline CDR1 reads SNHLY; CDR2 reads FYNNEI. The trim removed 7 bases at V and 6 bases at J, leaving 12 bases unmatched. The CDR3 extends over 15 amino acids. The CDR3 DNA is TGTGCCAGCAAAACAGATCGAGGGGGCTTTCAGCCCCAGCATTTT. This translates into CASKTDRGGFQPQHF.

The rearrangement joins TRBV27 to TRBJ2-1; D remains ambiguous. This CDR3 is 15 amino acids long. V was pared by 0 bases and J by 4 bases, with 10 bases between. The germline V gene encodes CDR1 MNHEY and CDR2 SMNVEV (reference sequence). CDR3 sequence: CASSLSLAPYNEQFF. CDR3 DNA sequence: TGTGCCAGCAGTTTATCGCTGGCACCTTACAATGAGCAGTTCTTC.

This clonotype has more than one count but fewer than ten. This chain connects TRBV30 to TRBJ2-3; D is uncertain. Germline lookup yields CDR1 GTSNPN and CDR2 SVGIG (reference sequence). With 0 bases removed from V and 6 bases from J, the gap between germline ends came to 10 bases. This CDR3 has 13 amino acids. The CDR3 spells CAWSVQGSDTQYF. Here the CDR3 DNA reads TGTGCCTGGAGTGTACAAGGGTCGGATACGCAGTATTTT. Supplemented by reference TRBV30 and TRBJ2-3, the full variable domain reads SQTIHQWPATLVQPVGSPLSLECTVEGTSNPNLYWYRQAAGRGLQLLFYSVGIGQISSEVPQNLSASRPQDRQFILSSKKLLLSDSGFYLCAWSVQGSDTQYFGPGTRLTVL.

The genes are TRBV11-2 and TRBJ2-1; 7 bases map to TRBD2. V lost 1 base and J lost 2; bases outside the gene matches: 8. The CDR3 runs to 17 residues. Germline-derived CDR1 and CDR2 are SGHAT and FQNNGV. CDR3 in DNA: TGTGCCAGCAGCTTAGGAGATACGGGGGGACCCTACAATGAGCAGTTCTTC. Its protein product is CASSLGDTGGPYNEQFF.

Written as DNA, the CDR3 is TGTGCCACCGACATGGGGGGATCCAAAAACATTCAGTACTTC. Protein product: CATDMGGSKNIQYF. The chain couples TRBV2 to TRBJ2-4; a weak D match, TRBD2 (6 bases). V lost 10 bases, J lost 2 bases, and 15 bases lay in between. The CDR3 consists of 14 residues. Germline values: CDR1 SNHLY, CDR2 FYNNEI.

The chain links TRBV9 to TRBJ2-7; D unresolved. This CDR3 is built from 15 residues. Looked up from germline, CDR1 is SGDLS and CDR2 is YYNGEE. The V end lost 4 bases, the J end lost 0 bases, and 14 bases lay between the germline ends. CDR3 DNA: TGTGCCAGCAGCCCCAGTACACCGAGCTCCTACGAGCAGTACTTC. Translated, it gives CASSPSTPSSYEQYF.

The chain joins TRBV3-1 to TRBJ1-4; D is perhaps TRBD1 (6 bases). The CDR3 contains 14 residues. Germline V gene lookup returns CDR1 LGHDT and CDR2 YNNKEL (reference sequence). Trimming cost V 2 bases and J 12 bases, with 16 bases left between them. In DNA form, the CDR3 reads TGTGCCAGCAGCCAATCGAGGGGGAGAAGAGAACTGTTTTTT. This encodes CASSQSRGRRELFF.

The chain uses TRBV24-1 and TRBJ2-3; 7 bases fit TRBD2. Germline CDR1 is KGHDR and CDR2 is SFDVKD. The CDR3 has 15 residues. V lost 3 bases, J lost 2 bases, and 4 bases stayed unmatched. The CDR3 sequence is CATSDRDYHTDTQYF. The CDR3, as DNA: TGTGCCACCAGTGATCGGGACTACCACACAGATACGCAGTATTTT.

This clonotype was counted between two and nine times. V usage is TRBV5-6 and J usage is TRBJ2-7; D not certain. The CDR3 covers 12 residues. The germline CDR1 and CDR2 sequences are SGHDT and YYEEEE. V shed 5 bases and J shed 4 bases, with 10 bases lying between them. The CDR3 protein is CASSRSNYEQYF. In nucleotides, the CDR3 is TGTGCCAGCAGTAGGTCAAATTACGAGCAGTACTTC.

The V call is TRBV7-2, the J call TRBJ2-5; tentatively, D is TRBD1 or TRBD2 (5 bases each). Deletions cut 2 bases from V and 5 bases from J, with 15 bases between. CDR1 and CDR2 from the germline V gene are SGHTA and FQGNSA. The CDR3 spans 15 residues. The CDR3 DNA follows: TGTGCCAGCAGCTTAAACCAGAGGGGATGGGAGACCCAGTACTTC. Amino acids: CASSLNQRGWETQYF.

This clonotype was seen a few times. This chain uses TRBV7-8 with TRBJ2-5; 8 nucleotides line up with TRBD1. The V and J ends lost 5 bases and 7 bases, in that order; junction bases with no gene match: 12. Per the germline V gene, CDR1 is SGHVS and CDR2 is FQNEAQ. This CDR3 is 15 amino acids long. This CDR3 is CASSDWTGPPGTQYF. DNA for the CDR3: TGTGCCAGCAGCGACTGGACAGGGCCCCCTGGGACCCAGTACTTC.

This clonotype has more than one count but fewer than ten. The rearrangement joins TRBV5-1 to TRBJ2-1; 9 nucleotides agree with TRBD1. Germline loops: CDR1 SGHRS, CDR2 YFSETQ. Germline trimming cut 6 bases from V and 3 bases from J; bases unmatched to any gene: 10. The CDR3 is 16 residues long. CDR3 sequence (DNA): TGCGCCAGCAACTGGGAACCGGGACAGGGCTACAATGAGCAGTTCTTC. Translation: CASNWEPGQGYNEQFF. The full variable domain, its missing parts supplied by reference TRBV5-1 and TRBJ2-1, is KAGVTQTPRYLIKTRGQQVTLSCSPISGHRSVSWYQQTPGQGLQFLFEYFSETQRNKGNFPGRFSGRQFSNSRSEMNVSTLELGDSALYLCASNWEPGQGYNEQFFGPGTRLTVL.

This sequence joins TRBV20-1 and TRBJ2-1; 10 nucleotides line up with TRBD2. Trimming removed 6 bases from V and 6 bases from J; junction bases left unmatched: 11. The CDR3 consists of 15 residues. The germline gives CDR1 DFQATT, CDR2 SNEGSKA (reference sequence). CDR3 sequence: CSAAGASGRGNEQFF. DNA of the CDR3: TGCAGTGCAGCCGGCGCTAGCGGGAGAGGCAATGAGCAGTTCTTC.

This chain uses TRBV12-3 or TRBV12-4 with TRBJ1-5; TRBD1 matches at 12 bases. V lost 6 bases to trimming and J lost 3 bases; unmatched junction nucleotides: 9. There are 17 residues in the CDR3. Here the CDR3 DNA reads TGTGCCAGCAGCAAATCCGGGACAGGGGGCCACAATCAGCCCCAGCATTTT. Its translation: CASSKSGTGGHNQPQHF.

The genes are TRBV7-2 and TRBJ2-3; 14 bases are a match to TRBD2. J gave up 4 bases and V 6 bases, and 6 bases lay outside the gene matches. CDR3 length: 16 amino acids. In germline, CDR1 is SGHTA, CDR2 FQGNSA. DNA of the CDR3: TGTGCCAGCAGAGAGGGACTAGCGGGAGAGGCAGATACGCAGTATTTT. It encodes CASREGLAGEADTQYF.

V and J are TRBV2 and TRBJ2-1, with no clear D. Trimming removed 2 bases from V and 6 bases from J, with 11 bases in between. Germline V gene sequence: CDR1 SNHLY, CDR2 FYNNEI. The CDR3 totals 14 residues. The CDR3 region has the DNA TGTGCCAGCAGTGAAACGGTGACGACCAATGAGCAGTTCTTC. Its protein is CASSETVTTNEQFF.